These 12 T cell receptor beta chains share one sample of origin, sequenced in a study of blood T cells in healthy people across ages. Together with a sample-barcoded 5' primer, a J-beta primer mix was included in a second PCR lasting roughly 6 to 12 cycles. TCRdb processed the 5' RACE reads anew with MiXCR; each CDR3 protein has one entry. The sample gives some 1.8 million distinct CDR3 sequences, 35% to 50% of which show up once; roughly 23% is in the top ten. Sequencing was carried out using blood. All receptors derive from a human donor in good health.

This clonotype has a handful of counts. The chain has TRBV20-1 and TRBJ2-1, with D unresolved. CDR1 DFQATT and CDR2 SNEGSKA come from the germline V gene (reference sequence). This CDR3 has 11 amino acids. The ends were cut back, 2 bases at V and 9 bases at J, with 8 bases in the middle. Here the CDR3 DNA reads TGCAGTGCTAGAAGGTCGCTTGAGCAGTTCTTC. The encoded protein is CSARRSLEQFF.

The chain links TRBV6-5 to TRBJ2-5; the D is unclear. Germline CDR1 is MNHEY and CDR2 is SVGAGI. Trimming took 6 bases from V and 2 from J, leaving 7 bases between them. This CDR3 comprises 12 residues. CDR3 sequence: CASRGSQETQYF. CDR3 nucleotides: TGTGCCAGCAGAGGCTCTCAAGAGACCCAGTACTTC.

As concerns this clonotype: A much larger clone is a single base away; this may be a read error. The gene calls are TRBV4-1 and TRBJ2-1, with D possibly being TRBD1 (6 bases). CDR1 is MGHRA, CDR2 YSYEKL, per germline. This CDR3 spans 16 amino acids. This CDR3 is CASSHIARGTKNVQFF. The CDR3 region has the DNA TGCGCCAGCAGCCATATAGCGAGGGGGACCAAGAATGTGCAGTTCTTC.

Of note for this clonotype: The junction shows a germline mismatch at one end, possibly a read error. The rearrangement uses TRBV7-7 and TRBJ2-5; D tentatively reads TRBD1 or TRBD2 (6 bases each). This CDR3 has 15 amino acids. CDR1 SSHAT and CDR2 FNYEAQ come from the germline V gene (reference sequence). The CDR3 reads CASSLRGAPQETQYF. In DNA form, the CDR3 reads TGTGCTAGCAGCTTAAGGGGGGCCCCCCAAGAGACCCAGTACTTC.

The CDR3 nucleotides read TGTGCCAGCAGCTCAGAGGACAGGCCGCGGTATTTT. Its translation is CASSSEDRPRYF. This rearrangement joins TRBV7-9 to TRBJ2-3; 7 bases map to TRBD1. CDR3 length: 12 amino acids. CDR1 is SEHNR and CDR2 is FQNEAQ in the germline V gene (reference sequence). V shed 4 bases, J shed 14 bases, and the junction held 9 bases outside the gene matches.

The genes are TRBV7-2 and TRBJ1-2, with 8 bases matching TRBD1. The V gene's germline CDR1 is SGHTA and CDR2 FQGNSA. The CDR3 has 15 residues. V lost 3 bases and J lost 6; bases outside the gene matches: 9. CDR3 coding DNA: TGTGCCAGCAGCTTGACGAGAGAGACAGGGGATGGCTACACCTTC. Protein sequence: CASSLTRETGDGYTF.

The V gene is TRBV12-3 or TRBV12-4, the J gene TRBJ2-1; D is tentatively TRBD1 or TRBD2 (5 bases each). The CDR3 is 14 residues long. V lost 6 bases and J 3 bases, leaving 12 bases between the germline ends. CDR3 sequence (DNA): TGTGCCAGCAGCCGGGACCGAAACTACAATGAGCAGTTCTTC. Translation gives CASSRDRNYNEQFF.

The rearrangement links TRBV7-2 to TRBJ2-1, with 7 bases lining up with TRBD2. Germline-derived CDR1 and CDR2 are SGHTA and FQGNSA. Trimming cost V 4 bases and J 10 bases; bases outside gene matches: 10. The CDR3 spans 14 residues. CDR3 in DNA: TGTGCCAGCAGCTCGCCTCTGGGACTAAACGAGCAGTTCTTC. This sequence encodes CASSSPLGLNEQFF.

This clonotype was found a few times. This chain connects TRBV29-1 to TRBJ2-3; D is undetermined. The ends were cut back, 5 bases at V and 10 bases at J, with 16 bases in the middle. Germline CDR1 and CDR2: SQVTM and ANQGSEA. The length of the CDR3 is 12 residues. The CDR3 sequence is CSVITSTDAQYF. The DNA for the CDR3 is TGCAGCGTTATTACAAGCACGGATGCGCAGTATTTT.

The V call is TRBV29-1, the J call TRBJ2-1; 7 bases align to TRBD1. The CDR3 runs 13 residues. From germline, CDR1 is SQVTM and CDR2 ANQGSEA. J gave up 6 bases and V 7 bases, and 9 bases lay outside the gene matches. CDR3 nucleotides: TGCAGCGCTTCGTGGAACAGGGGCAATGAGCAGTTCTTC. Translating gives CSASWNRGNEQFF.

The V gene is TRBV7-9, the J gene TRBJ2-4; D is undetermined. Per the germline V gene, CDR1 is SEHNR and CDR2 is FQNEAQ (reference sequence). V was cut by 1 base and J by 0 bases, with 13 bases left in between. This CDR3 region has 17 residues. The CDR3 DNA reads as TGTGCCAGCAGCTTAGTCCCAAGTACTCTAGCCAAAAACATTCAGTACTTC. Translating gives CASSLVPSTLAKNIQYF.

The genes are TRBV13 and TRBJ2-6; the D call may be TRBD1 or TRBD2 (6 bases each). The CDR3 contains 15 residues. The V end was cut by 10 bases, the J end by 2 bases, with 15 bases between. The germline gives CDR1 PRHDT, CDR2 FYEKMQ (reference sequence). The CDR3 DNA reads as TGTGCCACCGGGATGGGGGGCGCTGGGGCCAACGTCCTGACTTTC. It translates to CATGMGGAGANVLTF.